The entry below describes one T cell receptor (beta chain). With 4 bases removed from V and 5 bases from J, the gap between germline ends came to 8 bases. This CDR3 has 12 residues. The germline gives CDR1 LNHDA, CDR2 SQIVND (reference sequence). The sample originates from a study of blood T cell repertoires in COVID-19. Across the whole study: The origin of the acute and convalescent COVID-19 samples was the United States, Italy and Spain.

Recruits, aged roughly 18 to 100 years, lived in under 25 US areas. Profiled with immunoSEQ multiplex PCR; TCRdb holds only in-frame clones, not every one. Altogether roughly 190,000 clones are present, approximately 90% being singletons, with the ten largest covering 2% to 2.5%. This chain joins TRBV19 and TRBJ1-2; D is uncertain. The sample consisted of PBMCs or T cells enriched from blood (not recorded which). The origin of this receptor is a young woman who had recovered from COVID-19. CDR3 nucleotides: TGTGCCAGTAGTAGGACTCTTTATGGCTACACCTTC. Amino acids: CASSRTLYGYTF.